This T cell receptor (beta chain) was retrieved from a study of cytomegalovirus exposure and HLA in healthy donors (dated by TCRdb to 2017 to 2019). Study-wide context: An earlier analysis of around 600 of the donors reported about 250 Gb of sequence data and 120 million or so unique TCR beta sequences from about 179 million T cells. All discovery cohort repertoires had been generated on a single sequencing platform. Along with the roughly 700-subject first cohort, a separate validation cohort of over a hundred different subjects was used. An early release covering 550 to 650 HLA-typed donors comprised about 300 gigabases of sequencing data and around 80 million unique TCR sequences. Class I and class II HLA loci were covered by the typing at four-digit resolution. The aim of the study was to test whether cataloging public T cell receptors could identify signatures of past pathogen exposure. Of the roughly 400 genotyped donors, about 84% fell in the genetic ancestry cluster associated with self-reported Caucasian donors. The number of typed donors differed by locus: about 620-630 for A, B, C, DRB1 and DQB1; 500 to 550 for DQA1; around 610 for DPA1; and about 470 for DPB1. On average, about 240,000 unique TCR beta nucleotide sequences were sequenced per donor among a few hundred genotyped donors of the cohort, with 15% to 20% of those sequences being non-productive. Rather than drawing on any new phenotypic data, the later analysis identified candidate immune exposures from TCR beta sequences and the way those sequences occurred across donors. About five DR-DQ haplotypes were treated as single units for association and clustering because of strong linkage in the cohort. High-throughput TCR immunosequencing, statistical association of individual TCRs with disease status, and machine learning were combined to predict cytomegalovirus infection status. A later analysis re-examined previously published TCR beta repertoires from hundreds of donors and added high-resolution HLA genotyping to investigate patterns of TCR occurrence. A later genetic analysis took genome-wide SNP genotypes for about three fifths of the 666 donors and used that subset as a discovery cohort. The T cell repertoires of several hundred subjects were profiled by immunosequencing and related to cytomegalovirus serostatus. In an earlier analysis of roughly 600 of the donors, high-throughput TCR beta sequencing was used to judge whether each TCR beta V gene segment behaved as functional or pseudogenic. Alongside the repertoire data, information on donor age, sex, ethnicity and CMV serostatus was compiled. General conclusions and limits of the study: In a later analysis, HLA-associated TCR beta chains were found to be more clonally expanded and to have lower generation probabilities than equally common non-associated chains. A cluster of highly shared sequence variants was judged likely to be a technical artifact of the sequencing pipeline. Most CMV-associated TCR beta chains appeared to be HLA-restricted in a later analysis, and the HLA associations seemed to be driven largely by CMV exposure. Several of the top co-occurrence clusters appeared to be linked to parvovirus B19, influenza, CMV and Epstein-Barr virus, according to a later analysis. Roughly uniform sequencing depth across donors was assumed in presence/absence analyses, although this assumption may not hold. In vitro tests confirmed that a few of the cytomegalovirus-associated TCR beta chains recognize cytomegalovirus antigens. Specific HLA alleles were associated with more than 15,000 TCR beta sequences at a false discovery rate of 0.05 in a later analysis. Because HLA typing was missing for some donors at each locus, association tests included only the typed subset. A further reported finding was that TCR beta sequences accurately predicted the HLA-A and HLA-B alleles for most subjects in the first cohort. Linkage disequilibrium might explain the correlated functional status among segregating V segments, but an unknown experimental factor could not be ruled out. The earlier analysis of 587 of the donors excluded some 15 rarely observed V segments, including chromosome 9 orphons, because counts were too low. It was suggested by the authors that the approach could potentially be generalized to other disease states and immunological phenotypes. In the study, approximately 150 TCR beta chains were listed as associated with cytomegalovirus. When HLA alleles, especially DR and DQ, strongly co-occurred, attributing TCR associations to individual alleles was difficult. CMV serostatus was the only immune exposure information available for the cohort. The classifier was reported to diagnose cytomegalovirus status with high specificity and sensitivity in both the original and validation cohorts. A later analysis found that TCR association rates varied across HLA loci, with DRB1 alleles showing the most associated TCRs and HLA-C alleles the fewest. An earlier analysis of around 500 of the donors showed that most TCR beta V segments appeared in productive rearrangements either about 87% or about 30% of the time, which broadly matched IMGT annotations. In a later genetic analysis, a missense DCLRE1C variant was associated with V-gene and J-gene trimming of TCR beta chains, and the association was replicated in an independent cohort. While some public TCRs were present in many individuals, most TCR sequences turned up only very rarely across donors. The 87-base-pair reads could not distinguish some IMGT-functional V segments, including TRBV6-2 and TRBV6-3, so those segments were excluded. In a later genetic analysis, fewer N-insertions in productive TCRs were reported among donors in an Asian-associated ancestry cluster than the roughly 640-donor mean. The cohort was sequenced for TCR beta chains only, and without alpha or paired-chain data the features that could be detected were limited.

Concerning this clone itself: No cognate antigen has been identified for it. No clone much larger than this one lies a single base away; base qualities are absent.

Library construction relied on the immunoSEQ multiplex PCR assay. The multiplex PCR relied on a mix of 60 forward primers for TCR Vbeta segments and 13 reverse primers for TCR Jbeta segments. Amplification of the CDR3 region of rearranged TCR beta genes was performed with a multiplex PCR assay on genomic DNA. The Illumina HiSeq System was used to sequence the amplified TCR beta libraries as 87-base-pair reads. Turning to the authors' computational methods: A later analysis counted about 82 million unique TCR beta chains across the 666 repertoires, and approximately 11 million of these chains were shared by at least two donors. To remove PCR and sequencing errors, raw reads were error-corrected and collapsed into unique sequences using a nearest-neighbor algorithm that merged closely related sequences. CDR3 sequences were aligned to IMGT reference sequences to assign V, D and J gene segments. For a sequence to be retained, a match of at least six nucleotides to both a V gene segment and a J gene segment was required. Rearrangements were called productive when the CDR3 lacked stop codons and stayed in frame with V and J; all others were non-productive. CDR3 was defined by IMGT convention, running from the second conserved V-encoded cysteine to the conserved J-encoded phenylalanine. Sequences without an unambiguous match to a single V gene segment were excluded from the earlier analysis of about 600 of the donors. An earlier analysis of about 600 of the donors called V segments functional above 56.7% productive rearrangements and segregating when the between-donor standard deviation exceeded 5%. To diagnose cytomegalovirus status from the catalog of TCR beta chain sequences, a statistical classification framework was built. In a later analysis, V and J genes were assigned by comparing TCR nucleotide sequences against IMGT/GENE-DB human TR gene sequences. The TCRdist pipeline was used in a later analysis to assign CDR3 sequences and most-parsimonious VDJ recombination scenarios. In a later analysis, every TCR beta chain was defined by the combination of its CDR3 amino acid sequence and its V-gene family, and reads without a unique V-gene family were dropped. In a later analysis, several hundred highly shared, low-generation-probability nucleotide sequences were removed to address suspected cross-contamination and a sequencing artifact. For each public chain, a later analysis derived a clonal expansion index from normalized ranks of inferred template counts within each repertoire. Generation probabilities in a later analysis came from a VDJ recombination model fitted to out-of-frame rearrangements, and those results were checked against IGoR. A later analysis scored TCR-TCR, TCR-HLA and TCR-CMV co-occurrence with hypergeometric tests, applying a repertoire-size bias correction to TCR pairs. A later analysis estimated false discovery rates by permuting HLA or CMV assignments 20 times. In a later analysis, co-occurring TCRs were grouped using DBSCAN, and TCRdist sequence similarity was added for clustering within HLA-allele-positive subsets. Repertoires with fewer than 30,000 or more than 120,000 public chains, plus five repertoires with anomalous nucleotide sharing, were excluded from co-occurrence clustering. In TCRdb, the immuneACCESS table is reduced to in-frame sequences with V and J assigned. These tables do not hold every clone; where another copy was compared, an unresolved V gene accounts for under half, and the others remain unexplained. V and J calls and clone size come straight from that table; D and trimming were deduced from the DNA. In all, the sample holds 150,000 to 200,000 clones, and 60% to 80% of those were seen once. The ten largest clones take up more than 1.2% of the sample.

The cohort was made up of about 670 healthy bone marrow donors. At the time of sampling, every cohort member was nominally healthy, though immune exposures that went unrecorded were likely present. The donor tested CMV seronegative, placing the donor among the 350 or so seronegative members of the cohort. Each donor provided a peripheral blood sample, and peripheral blood mononuclear cells were used for TCR beta sequencing. The Qiagen DNeasy Blood Extraction Kit was used to extract genomic DNA from the blood cell samples. V is clipped by 7 bases and J by 0 bases, and the sequence between their germline boundaries is 9 bases long. The CDR3 spans 14 residues, from the cysteine through the phenylalanine. Of all the DNA, just the CDR3 is kept, 42 bases in frame from base 1. Based on the germline V gene (reference sequence), the CDR1 and CDR2 sequences are MNHEY and SMNVEV.

Sequences were obtained from PBMCs. This sequence originates from a male donor in good health and CMV-seronegative. Recombination linked TRBV27 to TRBJ2-2; the D segment could be TRBD2, given 5 matching bases. The DNA is as follows: TGTGCCAGCAAACCGACTACGAACACCGGGGAGCTGTTTTTT. Translated, this gives CASKPTTNTGELFF.